This T cell receptor (beta chain) was sequenced during a study of somatic mutations in cytotoxic T cells in rheumatoid arthritis. Sequencing used immunoSEQ multiplex PCR; TCRdb keeps in-frame clones, though not all of them. Among 20,000 to 25,000 clones listed, 80% to 90% were seen once. CDR1 and CDR2 (germline): KGHSH, LQKENI. CDR3 length equals 17 residues. The V end lost 1 base, the J end lost 0 bases, and 13 bases lay between the germline ends. V usage is TRBV18 and J usage is TRBJ1-3, with TRBD1 as a possible D gene (5 bases). Sequenced: CD8+ T cells sorted from blood. This TCR came from an adult with rheumatoid arthritis. CDR3 nucleotides: TGTGCCAGCTCACCACTCCGGGACGGAGGCTCTGGAAACACCATATATTTT. Its protein is CASSPLRDGGSGNTIYF.